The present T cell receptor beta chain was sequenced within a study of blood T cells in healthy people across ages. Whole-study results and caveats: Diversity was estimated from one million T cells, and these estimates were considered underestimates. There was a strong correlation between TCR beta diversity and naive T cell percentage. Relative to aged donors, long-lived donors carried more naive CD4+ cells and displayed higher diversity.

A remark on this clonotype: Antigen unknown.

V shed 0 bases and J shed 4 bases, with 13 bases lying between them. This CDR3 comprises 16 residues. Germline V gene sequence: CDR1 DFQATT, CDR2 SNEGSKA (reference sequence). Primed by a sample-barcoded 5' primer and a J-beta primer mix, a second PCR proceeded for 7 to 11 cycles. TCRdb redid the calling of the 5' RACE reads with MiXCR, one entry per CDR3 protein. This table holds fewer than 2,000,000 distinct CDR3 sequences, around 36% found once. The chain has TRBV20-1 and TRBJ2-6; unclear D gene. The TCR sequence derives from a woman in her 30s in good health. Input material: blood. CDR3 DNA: TGCAGTGCTAGAGAGGGCAGTTGGCCCGGGGCCAACGTCCTGACTTTC. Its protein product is CSAREGSWPGANVLTF.